Listed below are T cell receptor beta chains from one sample, sequenced in a study of blood T cell repertoires in COVID-19. Produced via immunoSEQ multiplex PCR; TCRdb's table is partial and in-frame only. The table lists 95,000 or so clones, roughly 76% of them singletons. The sequenced material came from peripheral blood. The receptor source for this set is an elderly man with COVID-19, enrolled during active disease. Both conserved end residues are part of each CDR3. The D gene is left open where the match is weak. Size values are once, few and many counts, or a class for expanded clones, and some rows have none.

clone_size	j_call	cdr3_length	d_call	v_call	cdr3_aa	cdr3_nt
-	TRBJ2-2	14	TRBD1	TRBV7-2	CASSFDRVTGELFF	TGTGCCAGCAGCTTTGACAGGGTCACCGGGGAGCTGTTTTTT
-	TRBJ2-1	15	TRBD2	TRBV10-2	CASSPGSWEGNEQFF	TGCGCCAGCAGTCCCGGGAGTTGGGAGGGCAATGAGCAGTTCTTC
-	TRBJ2-2	21	TRBD2	TRBV7-3	CASRDTSRKLAGGTNTGELFF	TGTGCCAGCCGCGACACCAGTCGGAAACTAGCGGGGGGGACGAACACCGGGGAGCTGTTTTTT
-	TRBJ1-2	15	TRBD1	TRBV4-3	CASSLTPGQKNGYTF	TGCGCCAGCAGCCTAACGCCGGGACAGAAGAATGGCTACACCTTC
once	TRBJ1-1	16	-	TRBV18	CASSPNEGTLNTEAFF	TGTGCCAGCTCCCCCAACGAGGGGACACTGAACACTGAAGCTTTCTTT
-	TRBJ1-5	15	-	TRBV10-1	CASRDQGTEDQPQHF	TGCGCCAGCAGGGATCAGGGGACGGAGGATCAGCCCCAGCATTTT
-	TRBJ1-2	11	-	TRBV6-6	CASTGNYGYTF	TGTGCCAGCACAGGGAACTATGGCTACACCTTC
-	TRBJ1-1	16	TRBD1	TRBV5-1	CASSRRTNRGSTEAFF	TGCGCCAGCAGCCGGCGGACGAACAGGGGAAGTACTGAAGCTTTCTTT
-	TRBJ2-1	15	-	TRBV1	CTSRPCGSSYNEQFF	TGCACCAGCAGACCCTGTGGGAGTTCCTACAATGAGCAGTTCTTC
-	TRBJ1-2	15	TRBD1	TRBV28	CASTPQDRVRGGYTF	TGTGCCAGCACCCCGCAGGACAGGGTTCGGGGGGGCTACACCTTC
-	TRBJ2-7	16	-	TRBV9	CASSVRPQGRSDEQYF	TGTGCCAGCAGCGTACGGCCTCAGGGAAGATCGGACGAGCAGTACTTC
-	TRBJ1-2	15	TRBD1	TRBV28	CASSPAGQGNYGYTF	TGTGCCAGCAGTCCCGCGGGACAGGGAAACTATGGCTACACCTTC
-	TRBJ2-1	16	TRBD2	TRBV11-2	CASSPRSGRAHNEQFF	TGTGCCAGCAGTCCTCGCAGCGGGAGGGCCCACAATGAGCAGTTCTTC
few	TRBJ2-5	13	TRBD1	TRBV2	CASTRDSQETQYF	TGTGCCAGCACTCGGGACAGTCAAGAGACCCAGTACTTC
-	TRBJ2-1	15	TRBD1	TRBV3-1/TRBV3-2	CASTKSRTGDNEQFF	TGTGCCAGCACCAAGTCGAGGACAGGGGATAATGAGCAGTTCTTC
-	TRBJ1-1	13	-	TRBV7-8	CASSPLVATEAFF	TGTGCCAGCAGCCCCCTCGTGGCCACTGAAGCTTTCTTT
-	TRBJ1-1	14	TRBD1	TRBV18	CASSSGTGGLEAFF	TGTGCCAGCTCGTCCGGGACAGGGGGCTTGGAAGCTTTCTTT
-	TRBJ2-7	14	TRBD2	TRBV5-1	CASSFGGALYEQYF	TGCGCCAGCAGCTTCGGGGGGGCCCTCTACGAGCAGTACTTC
-	TRBJ2-3	15	TRBD2	TRBV29-1	CSVEAASGRTDTQYF	TGCAGCGTTGAAGCGGCTAGCGGGAGGACAGATACGCAGTATTTT
-	TRBJ1-6	14	-	TRBV6-5	CASSSGLNNSPLHF	TGTGCCAGCAGCTCCGGACTGAATAATTCACCCCTCCACTTT
few	TRBJ1-5	15	-	TRBV28	CASNKEGGRNQPQHF	TGTGCCAGCAACAAGGAGGGGGGGCGGAATCAGCCCCAGCATTTT
-	TRBJ2-3	12	-	TRBV24-1	CATSDSGRGQYF	TGTGCCACCAGTGATAGTGGGAGAGGGCAGTATTTT
few	TRBJ1-3	14	TRBD1	TRBV5-6	CASSLQGAGNTIYF	TGTGCCAGCAGTTTACAGGGGGCTGGAAACACCATATATTTT
-	TRBJ2-7	14	-	TRBV3-1/TRBV3-2	CASSQGTTSYEQYF	TGTGCCAGCAGCCAAGGGACTACGTCCTACGAGCAGTACTTC
-	TRBJ1-2	12	-	TRBV5-1	CASSPGTHGYTF	TGCGCCAGCAGTCCAGGAACCCATGGCTACACCTTC
-	TRBJ2-5	16	TRBD2	TRBV11-2	CASSHGTSGARETQYF	TGTGCCAGCAGCCACGGGACTAGCGGGGCCCGAGAGACCCAGTACTTC
-	TRBJ2-7	12	TRBD2	TRBV25-1	CASSGTSYEQYF	TGTGCCAGCAGTGGGACTAGTTACGAGCAGTACTTC
-	TRBJ2-1	14	-	TRBV27	CASMGGAQYNEQFF	TGTGCCAGCATGGGGGGGGCGCAATACAATGAGCAGTTCTTC
-	TRBJ2-7	15	-	TRBV15	CATSRDLTVSYEQYF	TGTGCCACCAGCAGAGATTTAACGGTTTCCTACGAGCAGTACTTC
-	TRBJ1-5	15	TRBD1	TRBV25-1	CASSSGQGANQPQHF	TGTGCCAGCAGCTCCGGCCAGGGGGCAAATCAGCCCCAGCATTTT
-	TRBJ2-7	15	TRBD1	TRBV11-2	CASSLDSGQAYEQYF	TGTGCCAGCAGCTTAGATTCCGGACAGGCCTACGAGCAGTACTTC
-	TRBJ2-7	14	-	TRBV14	CASSSVTGIYEQYF	TGTGCCAGCAGCTCAGTTACAGGGATTTACGAGCAGTACTTC
-	TRBJ2-1	17	TRBD2	TRBV2	CASSAIRREIGYNEQFF	TGTGCCAGCAGTGCTATAAGGCGGGAGATAGGCTACAATGAGCAGTTCTTC
-	TRBJ2-1	14	TRBD1	TRBV19	CASSIGTGFNEQFF	TGTGCCAGTAGTATCGGGACAGGGTTCAATGAGCAGTTCTTC
once	TRBJ2-3	14	TRBD2	TRBV30	CAWSRGLGPDTQYF	TGTGCCTGGAGCCGAGGACTAGGTCCCGATACGCAGTATTTT
once	TRBJ2-7	15	TRBD1	TRBV5-4	CASSSEGQGAWEQYF	TGTGCCAGCAGCTCCGAAGGACAGGGGGCGTGGGAGCAGTACTTC
-	TRBJ2-3	14	-	TRBV19	CASAPRGYTDTQYF	TGTGCCAGTGCACCGCGGGGTTACACAGATACGCAGTATTTT